Described below is a single T cell receptor (beta chain) sequence and its context. The sample comes from a study of blood T cells in healthy people across ages. Study summary: The template switching approach captured approximately one barcoded beta molecule for every two T cells.

Alongside a J-beta primer mix, a sample-barcoded 5' primer served in a second PCR lasting about 7 to 12 cycles. TCRdb reanalysed the 5' RACE reads using MiXCR and keeps one entry per CDR3 protein. The table has about 630,000 distinct CDR3 sequences, 21% seen once. Donors were healthy Caucasian individuals from Russia aged about 6 to 100. Germline-derived CDR1 and CDR2 are LGHDT and YNNKEL (reference sequence). The CDR3 contains 17 residues. Material: blood. The J gene is TRBJ2-1, the V gene TRBV3-1; 9 bases agree with TRBD2. The DNA matches TRBJ2-5 better at its end, which makes the J call doubtful. This TCR was recovered from a man between 65 and 85 years old in good health. CDR3 DNA: TGTGCCAGCAGCCAGGGACTAGCAGGATCCTGGGGGGAGACCCAGTACTTC. It yields the protein CASSQGLAGSWGETQYF.